This T cell receptor (beta chain) was obtained from a study of beta chain features in type 1 diabetes (dated by TCRdb to 2016 to 2019). A note on the overall study: Patients and healthy donors did not differ in mean age, gender distribution, total cell number or subset yield. Across all samples, approximately 98,000,000 sorted cells were examined, and cell number per subset correlated strongly with RNA yield. The study compared the TCRB repertoires of sorted circulating CD4+ T cell subsets in recently diagnosed type 1 diabetes patients with those in matched healthy donors. Whereas all 30 or so donors provided naive and central memory subsets, regulatory and stem cell-like memory subsets were isolated from just 8 patients and about eight healthy donors. Paper-wide results and their limitations: HLA sub-analyses involved small numbers of individuals, so any influence of HLA type on TCRB rearrangement remained unresolved. A moderate but significant shortening of TCRB CDR3 length was observed in type 1 diabetes patients in all four CD4+ subsets. Naive, central memory and regulatory TCRB repertoires appeared to be more similar among patients than among healthy donors. Because cDNA was sequenced instead of genomic DNA, highly expressing activated cells could be over-represented, though the groups showed no difference in activation or CD3 levels. At VDJ recombination sites, type 1 diabetes patients had fewer insertions and more deleted nucleotides, which implies abnormalities in thymic rearrangement. Shorter templates might have been favored by PCR, but patient and control samples were amplified and corrected together, so both groups would have been affected equally by any skew.

From cysteine to phenylalanine, the CDR3 is 18 amino acids long. Only the CDR3 region is kept as DNA, spanning 54 bases read in frame from base 1. As for this clone: Its antigen is not yet known. No qualities accompany the bases; no much larger clone lies one base away.

From each donor, a single peripheral blood sample of about 116 mL on average was drawn into heparinised tubes. Naive, central memory, regulatory and stem cell-like memory CD4+ T cells were sorted on a BD FACSAria II using a panel including CD45RO, CCR7, CD25, CD127, CD95 and CD27. Purity was above 98% for every sorted population. PBMCs were separated immediately by Lymphoprep density gradient centrifugation and were stained directly, without being cultured. Samples were stained and sorted in pairs, with one healthy donor and one patient per experiment, so that batch effects were minimized. The High Capacity cDNA Reverse Transcription Kit was used to reverse transcribe all of the isolated RNA, meaning that expressed TCRB transcripts were what got sequenced. Deep immunoSEQ sequencing was applied to naive, central memory and regulatory T cell samples, giving an average of about 3.4 million total reads per sample. After sorted cells were lysed in RLT buffer, RNA was extracted with DNase-treated RNeasy Micro or Mini kits, with the choice depending on cell number. To prevent cross-contamination, each cell subset was processed individually, whereas patient and healthy donor samples were processed jointly. The immunoSEQ multiplex PCR was used to amplify TCRB sequences from cDNA, generating 87-bp fragments that spanned the CDR3 region. The amplicons were sequenced using the Illumina HiSeq platform. In the source study's methods: PCR bias was computationally corrected using synthetic template baselines, reads within Hamming distance 2 were collapsed, and singletons that could not be merged were discarded. Reads were aligned to IMGT to assign V, D and J genes, CDR3 length, and insertions or deletions at six rearrangement sites. Clonotype counts were normalized to sorted cell number within each subset before computing true diversity and Gini coefficients with the tcR R package. Repertoire sharing was quantified using the overlap coefficient calculated on TCRB nucleotide sequences. As a proxy for the pre-selection repertoire, out-of-frame TCRB sequences from naive cells were analyzed. In its TCRdb copy, this immuneACCESS table keeps in-frame sequences only and misses some clones. Where compared with another copy, unresolved V genes explain less than half of these, and the others have no known cause. Clone size and V and J calls were adopted from that table, with D and trimming inferred from the DNA. The sample data list 860,000 or so clones, and roughly a sixth of these were observed just once. The ten largest clones represent about 0.025% of the sample.

The sequencing input was naive CD4+ T cells from blood. The cell subset or site label corresponds to: true naive CD4+ T cells. This sequence uses TRBV21-1 and TRBJ1-3. TRBV21-1 is labeled a pseudogene. This clonotype originated in a woman aged 18-35 years in good health. Here is the DNA: TGTGCCAGCAGCATAAGGGACGGCTCCGAGAGCTCTGGAAACACCATATATTTT. It encodes CASSIRDGSESSGNTIYF.